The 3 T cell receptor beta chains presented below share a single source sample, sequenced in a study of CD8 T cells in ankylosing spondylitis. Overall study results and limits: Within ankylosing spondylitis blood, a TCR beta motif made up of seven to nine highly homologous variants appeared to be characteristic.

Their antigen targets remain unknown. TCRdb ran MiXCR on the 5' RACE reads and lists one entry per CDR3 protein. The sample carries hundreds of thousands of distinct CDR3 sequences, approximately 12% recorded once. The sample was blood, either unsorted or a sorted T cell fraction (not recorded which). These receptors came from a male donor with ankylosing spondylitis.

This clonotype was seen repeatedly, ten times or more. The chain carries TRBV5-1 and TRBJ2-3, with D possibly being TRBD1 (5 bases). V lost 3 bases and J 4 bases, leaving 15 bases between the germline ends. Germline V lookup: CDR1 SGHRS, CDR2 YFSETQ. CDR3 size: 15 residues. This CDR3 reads CASSSTQGSPDTQYF. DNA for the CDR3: TGCGCCAGCAGCTCCACTCAGGGAAGCCCAGATACGCAGTATTTT.

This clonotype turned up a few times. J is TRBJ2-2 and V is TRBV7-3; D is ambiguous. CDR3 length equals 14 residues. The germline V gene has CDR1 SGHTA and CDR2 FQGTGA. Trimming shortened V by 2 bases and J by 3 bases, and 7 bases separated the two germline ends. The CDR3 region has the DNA TGTGCCAGCAGCTTACCAGGAGACACCGGGGAGCTGTTTTTT. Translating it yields CASSLPGDTGELFF. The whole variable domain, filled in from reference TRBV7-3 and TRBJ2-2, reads GAGVSQTPSNKVTEKGKYVELRCDPISGHTALYWYRQSLGQGPEFLIYFQGTGAADDSGLPNDRFFAVRPEGSVSTLKIQRTERGDSAVYLCASSLPGDTGELFFGEGSRLTVL.

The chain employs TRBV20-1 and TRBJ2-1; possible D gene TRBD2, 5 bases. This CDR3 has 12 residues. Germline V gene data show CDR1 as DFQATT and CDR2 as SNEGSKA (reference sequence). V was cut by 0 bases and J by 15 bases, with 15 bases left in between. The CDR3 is CSARDSGRTPFF. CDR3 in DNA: TGCAGTGCTAGAGATTCGGGCCGGACTCCGTTCTTC.